A single sample gave rise to the 12 T cell receptor beta chains below, sequenced in a study of CD8 T cells in ankylosing spondylitis. Each CDR3 protein gets one entry after TCRdb re-called the 5' RACE reads with MiXCR. The table shows approximately 540,000 distinct CDR3 sequences, with about an eighth occurring only once. Findings and caveats of the study: A TCR beta motif of seven or eight highly homologous variants appeared characteristic of ankylosing spondylitis blood.

These receptors are not linked to any known antigen. Sequencing was performed on blood, either unsorted or a sorted T cell fraction (not recorded which). Receptors originate from a male donor with ankylosing spondylitis.

V is TRBV3-1 and J is TRBJ1-5; no definite D call. The CDR3 spans 12 residues. Germline V gene sequence: CDR1 LGHDT, CDR2 YNNKEL (reference sequence). The ends were cut back, 1 base at V and 12 bases at J, with 10 bases in the middle. CDR3 DNA sequence: TGTGCCAGCAGCCAAGGGCCAAACCTCCAGCATTTT. Protein: CASSQGPNLQHF.

This clonotype appeared a few times. This chain uses TRBV21-1 with TRBJ2-7; no DNA check was done on the table's D call, TRBD1. TRBV21-1 is a known pseudogene. The CDR3 loop spans 18 amino acids. Here the CDR3 reads CASSKKGDRVCFPYEQYV. Written as DNA, the CDR3 is TGTGCCAGCAGTAAAAAGGGGGACAGGGTATGTTTTCCCTACGAGCAGTACGTC.

The CDR3 loop reads CASSELRQGEETQYF. In DNA form, the CDR3 reads TGTGCCAGCAGTGAACTGAGACAGGGAGAAGAGACCCAGTACTTC. V gene TRBV6-1 combines with J gene TRBJ2-5; 7 bases are a match to TRBD1. Germline-derived CDR1 and CDR2 are MNHNS and SASEGT. The CDR3 spans 15 residues. V dropped 2 bases and J dropped 3; count of bases not matched to a gene: 6.

This clonotype was detected only a few times. V and J are TRBV5-1 and TRBJ2-5; TRBD2 might be the D (5 bases). The V gene's germline CDR1 is SGHRS and CDR2 YFSETQ. CDR3 length: 14 amino acids. Trimming shortened V by 3 bases and J by 2 bases, and 11 bases separated the two germline ends. Written as DNA, the CDR3 is TGCGCCAGCAGCTCAGAGGGAATTCAAGAGACCCAGTACTTC. Protein product: CASSSEGIQETQYF.

There are a few counts of this clonotype. The genes are TRBV2 and TRBJ1-1; D call uncertain. V shed 2 bases and J shed 2 bases, with 12 bases lying between them. The germline V gene encodes CDR1 SNHLY and CDR2 FYNNEI. This CDR3 has 15 amino acids. DNA of the CDR3: TGTGCCAGCAGTGAACGGGAGAGGGCCAACACTGAAGCTTTCTTT. Its translation is CASSERERANTEAFF.

V gene TRBV20-1 combines with J gene TRBJ2-5, with 7 bases identical to TRBD2. The CDR3 spans 13 residues. The junction had 6 bases not matched to a gene; V was cut back by 8 bases and J by 0 bases. The germline V gene has CDR1 DFQATT and CDR2 SNEGSKA (reference sequence). In DNA, the CDR3 is TGCAGTCAGGGTAGCGGGCACCAAGAGACCCAGTACTTC. It codes for CSQGSGHQETQYF.

The chain links TRBV11-2 to TRBJ2-7; D is unclear. CDR1 SGHAT and CDR2 FQNNGV come from the germline V gene. The length of the CDR3 is 15 residues. Between the trimmed V and J ends, which lost 1 base and 7 bases, there was a span of 17 bases. The CDR3 spells CASSLGVLTAKEQYF. CDR3 DNA sequence: TGTGCCAGCAGCTTAGGAGTCCTAACCGCTAAGGAGCAGTACTTC.

The chain's CDR3 is CASSQESWGLGDTEAFF. For the CDR3, the DNA is TGTGCCAGCAGCCAAGAATCCTGGGGATTAGGCGACACTGAAGCTTTCTTT. The chain joins TRBV3-1 to TRBJ1-1; D gene ambiguous. The length of the CDR3 is 17 residues. Germline V gives CDR1 LGHDT, CDR2 YNNKEL (reference sequence). V dropped 0 bases and J dropped 3 bases, with 17 bases sitting between them. Full variable domain (rest looked up from reference TRBV3-1 and TRBJ1-1): DTAVSQTPKYLVTQMGNDKSIKCEQNLGHDTMYWYKQDSKKFLKIMFSYNNKELIINETVPNRFSPKSPDKAHLNLHINSLELGDSAVYFCASSQESWGLGDTEAFFGQGTRLTVV.

The genes are TRBV7-8 and TRBJ2-2; D could derive from TRBD1 or TRBD2 (5 bases each). V lost 5 bases, J lost 3 bases, and 16 bases lay in between. The CDR3 loop spans 16 amino acids. Germline values: CDR1 SGHVS, CDR2 FQNEAQ. The CDR3 DNA is TGTGCCAGCAGCCCCCGAGTTGGGGGAGACACCGGGGAGCTGTTTTTT. It translates to CASSPRVGGDTGELFF. Full variable domain (outside the CDR3, taken from reference TRBV7-8 and TRBJ2-2): GAGVSQSPRYKVAKRGQDVALRCDPISGHVSLFWYQQALGQGPEFLTYFQNEAQLDKSGLPSDRFFAERPEGSVSTLKIQRTQQEDSAVYLCASSPRVGGDTGELFFGEGSRLTVL.

This clonotype was counted only a few times. The gene calls are TRBV6-6 and TRBJ2-7; tentatively, D is TRBD2 (6 bases). There are 13 residues in the CDR3. Germline V gene sequence: CDR1 MNHNY, CDR2 SVGAGI (reference sequence). The V and J ends lost 7 bases and 4 bases respectively, with 14 bases between them. Here the CDR3 DNA reads TGTGCCAGCATGTCCGGGAGTCTTTACGAGCAGTACTTC. Amino acid sequence: CASMSGSLYEQYF.

The J gene is TRBJ1-1, the V gene TRBV7-2, with D perhaps matching TRBD1 (6 bases). With 5 bases removed from V and 7 bases from J, the gap between germline ends came to 20 bases. Germline V gene lookup returns CDR1 SGHTA and CDR2 FQGNSA. The CDR3 consists of 15 residues. As DNA, the CDR3 is TGTGCCAGCAGCATTTTCTCCGGGACAACTAGTGAAGCTTTCTTT. Protein product: CASSIFSGTTSEAFF.

This clonotype appeared a few times. The chain has TRBV6-1 and TRBJ2-6; D is uncertain. Trimming removed 2 bases from V and 2 bases from J, with 7 bases in between. This CDR3 is built from 15 residues. The germline gives CDR1 MNHNS, CDR2 SASEGT. The CDR3 loop is CASSELWTGANVLTF. CDR3 DNA: TGTGCCAGCAGTGAACTATGGACTGGGGCCAACGTCCTGACTTTC.